The T cell receptor (beta chain) described here comes from a study of T cells in Graves' hyperthyroidism and ophthalmopathy. Turning to the study itself: Any treatment followed the collection of peripheral blood at initial diagnosis.

This clonotype appeared a few times. From RNA transcripts, TCR beta CDR3 regions were amplified. Primed by the HTBI set, a first-round RT-PCR was run on the TCR CDR3. TCRdb reanalysed the multiplex PCR reads using MiXCR and keeps one entry per CDR3 protein. The sample lists about 560,000 distinct CDR3 sequences, approximately 16% occurring once. CDR1 is MGHRA, CDR2 YSYEKL, per germline. V shed 4 bases, J shed 8 bases, and the junction held 12 bases outside the gene matches. The CDR3 has 16 residues. These patients, aged 18 to 65, had recently diagnosed hyperthyroidism lasting under 2 months. Uncontrolled infection, other autoimmune disease, pregnancy or lactation led to exclusion. Fresh peripheral blood, roughly 10 ml of it, supplied the PBMCs.

Input material: blood. The TCR sequence derives from a woman between 18 and 30 years old with Graves' hyperthyroidism. The chain employs TRBV4-1 and TRBJ2-1; 9 bases align to TRBD2. For the CDR3, the DNA is TGCGCCAGCAGCCCTGCCCGGGCGGGAGGGAGACATGAGCAGTTCTTC. This sequence encodes CASSPARAGGRHEQFF.